Listed below are T cell receptor beta chains from one sample, sequenced in a study of blood T cell repertoires in COVID-19. TCRdb's table, derived via immunoSEQ multiplex PCR, lists solely in-frame clones and lacks some. The sample shows roughly 75,000 clones, 70% to 85% of them seen only once. The material sequenced was peripheral blood. These receptors came from a woman in her seventies with acute or convalescent COVID-19. Each CDR3 is given with its conserved first and last residue. A D gene is named only where the DNA matches it firmly. Clone size is stated in some rows and not others, as once, few, many or a class when expanded.

>TRBD1|few|TRBV19|TRBJ2-2
TGTGCCAGTAGTATTACAGGGGGCTTCGGGGAGCTGTTTTTT
CASSITGGFGELFF
>TRBD2|NA|TRBV6-2/TRBV6-3|TRBJ2-7
TGTGCCAGCAGTTACTTAGGGACTAGCGGATCCTACGAGCAGTACTTC
CASSYLGTSGSYEQYF
>NA|once|TRBV4-2|TRBJ2-2
TGTGCCAGCAGCCAAGATAGGGGGTCCGGGGAGCTGTTTTTT
CASSQDRGSGELFF
>NA|NA|TRBV7-2|TRBJ1-1
TGTGCCAGCAGCTTTTCGCGGGACCCGAACACTGAAGCTTTCTTT
CASSFSRDPNTEAFF
>TRBD1|many|TRBV7-2|TRBJ1-2
TGTGCCAGCAGACCGCCGGGACAGGGGGCTGCTAACTATGGCTACACCTTC
CASRPPGQGAANYGYTF
>NA|NA|TRBV7-2|TRBJ1-5
TGTGCCAGCAGCTCGATGGGGGGAAATCAGCCCCAGCATTTT
CASSSMGGNQPQHF
>NA|NA|TRBV6-5|TRBJ2-3
TGTGCCAGCAGTTACTCAGGGGTTAGCACAGATACGCAGTATTTT
CASSYSGVSTDTQYF
>TRBD2|NA|TRBV11-3|TRBJ2-2
TGTGCCAGCAGCTTAGAGGGACTAGCGGACCTTCTCGCGAACACCGGGGAGCTGTTTTTT
CASSLEGLADLLANTGELFF
>TRBD2|NA|TRBV7-6|TRBJ2-2
TGTGCCAGCAGCCGAGCGGGGGGCAACACCGGGGAGCTGTTTTTT
CASSRAGGNTGELFF
>NA|NA|TRBV6-2/TRBV6-3|TRBJ1-2
TGTGCCAGCAGTTCCACCCTGACAGGTAGAGGCTACACCTTC
CASSSTLTGRGYTF
>TRBD1|NA|TRBV28|TRBJ2-5
TGTGCCAGCAGTGGGACAGTCGCCCAAGAGACCCAGTACTTC
CASSGTVAQETQYF
>TRBD1|NA|TRBV23-1|TRBJ2-7
TGCGCCAGCAGTCACCCGGGACAGCCGTACTTC
CASSHPGQPYF
>TRBD1|NA|TRBV30|TRBJ1-4
TGTGCCTGGAGGGTAACAGGGGCGACAACTAATGAAAAACTGTTTTTT
CAWRVTGATTNEKLFF
>TRBD1|NA|TRBV28|TRBJ1-2
TGTGCTAGCAGTTCCGAGGACAGGGGGCGGATTCACTATGGCTACACCTTC
CASSSEDRGRIHYGYTF
>NA|NA|TRBV29-1|TRBJ1-1
TGCAGCGCTATTTCAGGGATTGGGACTGAAGCTTTCTTT
CSAISGIGTEAFF
>NA|NA|TRBV28|TRBJ1-6
TGTGCCAGCACCCCGGTGGGTAGGGGTTTAATGAATAATTCACCCCTCCACTTT
CASTPVGRGLMNNSPLHF
>NA|medium-sized|TRBV3-1/TRBV3-2|TRBJ2-2
TGTGCCAGCAGCCAACAAGGACATACCGGGGAGCTGTTTTTT
CASSQQGHTGELFF
>TRBD1|NA|TRBV6-4|TRBJ1-1
TGTGCCAGCCGACAGGGTGGTGAAGCTTTCTTT
CASRQGGEAFF
>NA|NA|TRBV11-3|TRBJ2-1
TGTGCCAGCAGCTTAGGGGACTTCGAGAGCTCCTACAATGAGCAGTTCTTC
CASSLGDFESSYNEQFF
>NA|NA|TRBV18|TRBJ2-5
TGTGCCAGCTCACCATCTAGCCACGGAGAGACCCAGTACTTC
CASSPSSHGETQYF
>NA|once|TRBV7-9|TRBJ2-5
TGTGCCAGCAGCCCCCAAGACAGTCAAGAGACCCAGTACTTC
CASSPQDSQETQYF
>NA|NA|TRBV30|TRBJ1-2
TGTGCCTGGACCAGCCGGGAGATGGGCACCTTC
CAWTSREMGTF
>TRBD2|few|TRBV10-3|TRBJ2-2
TGTGCCATCACTCGGGAGGCCGACTCCACCGGGGAGCTGTTTTTT
CAITREADSTGELFF
>TRBD1|NA|TRBV19|TRBJ1-2
TGTGCCAGTAGTGGAGCACAGGGGAATAACTATGGCTACACCTTC
CASSGAQGNNYGYTF
>TRBD2|once|TRBV2|TRBJ2-3
TGTGCCGGGGGACTAGCGGGAGGCACAGATACGCAGTATTTT
CAGGLAGGTDTQYF
>TRBD1|NA|TRBV19|TRBJ1-3
TGTGCCAGTAGTCTACAGGGGGCAAAAGGAAACACCATATATTTT
CASSLQGAKGNTIYF
>NA|NA|TRBV2|TRBJ2-1
TGTGCCAGCAGTCTTTACAATGAGCAGTTCTTC
CASSLYNEQFF
>NA|NA|TRBV3-1/TRBV3-2|TRBJ2-1
TGTGCCAGCAGCCAAGATCCGACTAGCTACAATGAGCAGTTCTTC
CASSQDPTSYNEQFF
>TRBD1|NA|TRBV14|TRBJ2-6
TGTGCCAGCAGTCAAAAACAGGGGGTCAACGTCCTGACTTTC
CASSQKQGVNVLTF
>NA|once|TRBV5-4|TRBJ2-1
TGTGCCAGCAGCTTGGTGGCGGGGGCCGGTAATGAGCAGTTCTTC
CASSLVAGAGNEQFF
>TRBD1|NA|TRBV19|TRBJ2-3
TGTGCCAGTACCAATTATCGGGACAGGGGCACAGATACGCAGTATTTT
CASTNYRDRGTDTQYF
>NA|NA|TRBV6-5|TRBJ1-2
TGTGCCAGCTTGGACAGATCCTTCTATGGCTACACCTTC
CASLDRSFYGYTF
>TRBD1|NA|TRBV30|TRBJ1-2
TGTGCCTGGAGTGTAAGGAGACAGGGAAGAGGCTACACCTTC
CAWSVRRQGRGYTF
>TRBD1|NA|TRBV28|TRBJ1-4
TGTGCCAGCAGCGACCAGGGACAGGGGGCCTTGGGGGAAAAACTGTTTTTT
CASSDQGQGALGEKLFF
>NA|NA|TRBV27|TRBJ2-2
TGTGCCAGCAGGGCAAGCGGGGAGCTGTTTTTT
CASRASGELFF
>NA|NA|TRBV27|TRBJ2-4
TGTGCCAGCAGACTATCCCTAGCCAAAAACATTCAGTACTTC
CASRLSLAKNIQYF
>NA|NA|TRBV6-5|TRBJ1-6
TGTGCCAGCAGTTACCAGGGAGGGAATTCACCCCTCCACTTT
CASSYQGGNSPLHF
>NA|NA|TRBV30|TRBJ2-7
TGTGCCTGGGCCCGGCGGGGAACCTACGAGCAGTACTTC
CAWARRGTYEQYF
>TRBD2|NA|TRBV3-1/TRBV3-2|TRBJ2-2
TGTGCCAGCAGCCATCTTTCGGGAGGGGTCGGGGAGCTGTTTTTT
CASSHLSGGVGELFF
>TRBD2|NA|TRBV5-6|TRBJ2-1
TGTGCCAGCAGCTCCAGACTAGCGGGGGGGCTGGGGAATGAGCAGTTCTTC
CASSSRLAGGLGNEQFF
>NA|NA|TRBV6-2/TRBV6-3|TRBJ1-4
TGTGCCAGCAGCCAATTTTACCAGGAAAAACTGTTTTTT
CASSQFYQEKLFF
>NA|once|TRBV30|TRBJ1-2
TGTGCCTGGAGTGCCGGGGGTGGGTATGGCTACACCTTC
CAWSAGGGYGYTF
>TRBD1|NA|TRBV18|TRBJ1-5
TGTGCCAGCTCAGCCGTCCCGGGACAGGTCATCAAACAGCCCCAGCATTTT
CASSAVPGQVIKQPQHF
>TRBD1|NA|TRBV10-3|TRBJ1-6
TGTGCCATCACGGACAGGAGGTTAGGCTCCTATAATTCACCCCTCCACTTT
CAITDRRLGSYNSPLHF
>NA|NA|TRBV4-1|TRBJ1-5
TGCGCCAGCAGCCAAGAGGTTGGGCAGGGAGGTCAGCCCCAGCATTTT
CASSQEVGQGGQPQHF
>TRBD1|once|TRBV6-5|TRBJ1-1
TGTGCCAGCAGTAGGGGACAGGGGAACACTGAAGCTTTCTTT
CASSRGQGNTEAFF
>NA|NA|TRBV30|TRBJ1-5
TGTGCCTGGAGTAGGCAGGAGGGCAATCAGCCCCAGCATTTT
CAWSRQEGNQPQHF
>NA|once|TRBV30|TRBJ1-2
TGTGCCTGGAGTGGTTCCCTCTCTGAGGCCTATGGCTACACCTTC
CAWSGSLSEAYGYTF
>TRBD1|NA|TRBV5-1|TRBJ1-1
TGCGCCAGCAGCTTGGCCGGGACAGGGACTAACACTGAAGCTTTCTTT
CASSLAGTGTNTEAFF
>NA|NA|TRBV10-2|TRBJ1-1
TGCGCCAGCAGTGAAAAGGGGAGGTACACTGAAGCTTTCTTT
CASSEKGRYTEAFF
>NA|NA|TRBV7-2|TRBJ1-2
TGTGCCAGCAGCTTAGCAGAGCGCGGAGGCTACACCTTC
CASSLAERGGYTF
>TRBD1|NA|TRBV7-2|TRBJ1-2
TGTGCCAGCAGCCAAAAGGGACAGGACTTAGAGGGCTACACCTTC
CASSQKGQDLEGYTF
>NA|NA|TRBV11-2|TRBJ1-6
TGTGCCAGCAGCTCCAGCTCCTATAATTCACCCCTCCACTTT
CASSSSSYNSPLHF
>NA|once|TRBV13|TRBJ2-7
TGTGCCAGCAGCTTTACAGGCTCCTACGAGCAGTACTTC
CASSFTGSYEQYF
>NA|NA|TRBV3-1/TRBV3-2|TRBJ2-1
TGTGCCAGCAGCCAAGATGCGGCAGCCAACAATGAGCAGTTCTTC
CASSQDAAANNEQFF
>TRBD1|few|TRBV18|TRBJ2-7
TGTGCCAGCTCACCAGTTTCACAGGGGGAGCGCGAGCAGTACTTC
CASSPVSQGEREQYF
>TRBD1|NA|TRBV7-2|TRBJ2-3
TGTGCCAGCAGCCCCCGGGACAGGGGTACAGATACGCAGTATTTT
CASSPRDRGTDTQYF